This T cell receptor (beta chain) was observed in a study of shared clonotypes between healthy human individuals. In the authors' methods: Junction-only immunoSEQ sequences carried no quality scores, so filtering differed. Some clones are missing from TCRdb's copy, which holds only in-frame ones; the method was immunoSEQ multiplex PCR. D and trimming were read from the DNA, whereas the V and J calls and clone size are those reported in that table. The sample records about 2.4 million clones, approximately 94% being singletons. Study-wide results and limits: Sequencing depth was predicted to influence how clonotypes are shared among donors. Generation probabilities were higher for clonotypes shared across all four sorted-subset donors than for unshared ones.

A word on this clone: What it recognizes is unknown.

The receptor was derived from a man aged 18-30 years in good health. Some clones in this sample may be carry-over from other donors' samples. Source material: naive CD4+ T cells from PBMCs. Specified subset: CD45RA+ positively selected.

CDR3 sequence (DNA): TGCGCCAGCAGAATTGGGACAGGGGGCGATGAGACCCAGTACTTC. Amino acids: CASRIGTGGDETQYF. The V call is TRBV5-1, the J call TRBJ2-5, with 12 positions matching TRBD1. Germline assignment: CDR1 SGHRS and CDR2 YFSETQ. The CDR3 has 15 residues. The V and J ends lost 5 bases and 5 bases, in that order; junction bases with no gene match: 7. The complete variable domain, with remaining parts taken from reference TRBV5-1 and TRBJ2-5, reads KAGVTQTPRYLIKTRGQQVTLSCSPISGHRSVSWYQQTPGQGLQFLFEYFSETQRNKGNFPGRFSGRQFSNSRSEMNVSTLELGDSALYLCASRIGTGGDETQYFGPGTRLLVL.